The clone carrying this T cell receptor beta chain was seen ten or more times. Its target is unknown. The data were taken from a study of blood T cells in healthy people across ages. Study findings and constraints: In older individuals, TCR beta diversity per million T cells was lower, falling roughly linearly with age. Whereas aged donors had fewer naive CD4+ cells, long-lived donors had more of them and higher diversity. Because donor CMV status was unknown, expanded clonotype changes were possibly confounded.

The use of a sample-barcoded 5' primer and a J-beta primer mix characterized a second PCR of 7 to 11 cycles. Paired-end reads containing CDR3 totaled no fewer than 2.5 million for each sample. TCRdb re-derived calls from the 5' RACE reads in MiXCR, one entry per CDR3 protein. The table includes 600,000 to 850,000 distinct CDR3 sequences, roughly 47% detected once. This CDR3 contains 14 residues. Germline V lookup: CDR1 SQVTM, CDR2 ANQGSEA. V was clipped by 3 bases and J by 7 bases, with 16 bases between them. This receptor was taken from a woman aged 60-70 years in good health. This rearrangement joins TRBV29-1 to TRBJ2-1; D is ambiguous. Sequencing was done on a sample of blood. The CDR3 region has the DNA TGCAGCGTTGATGTGACTGGAATTGAAAATGAGCAGTTCTTC. Its translation is CSVDVTGIENEQFF.